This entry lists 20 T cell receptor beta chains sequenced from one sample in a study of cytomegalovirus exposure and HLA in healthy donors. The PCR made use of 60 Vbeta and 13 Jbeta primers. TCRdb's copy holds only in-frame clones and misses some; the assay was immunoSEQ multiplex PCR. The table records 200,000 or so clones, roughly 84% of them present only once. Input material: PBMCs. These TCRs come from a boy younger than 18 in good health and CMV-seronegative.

DNA for the CDR3: TGTGCCAGCAGCTTGAAGACAGGCGGCACCGGGGAGCTGTTTTTT. This sequence encodes CASSLKTGGTGELFF. The chain is built from TRBV7-3 and TRBJ2-2, with D perhaps matching TRBD1 (6 bases). CDR1 and CDR2 (germline): SGHTA, FQGTGA. The CDR3 runs to 15 residues. V lost 3 bases to trimming and J lost 4 bases, with 12 bases between them.

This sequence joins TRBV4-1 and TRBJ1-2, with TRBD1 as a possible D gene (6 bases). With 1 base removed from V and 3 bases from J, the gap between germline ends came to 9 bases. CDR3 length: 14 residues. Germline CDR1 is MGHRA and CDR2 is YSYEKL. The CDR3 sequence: CASSQGGGDYGYTF. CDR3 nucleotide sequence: TGCGCCAGCAGCCAAGGGGGGGGCGACTATGGCTACACCTTC.

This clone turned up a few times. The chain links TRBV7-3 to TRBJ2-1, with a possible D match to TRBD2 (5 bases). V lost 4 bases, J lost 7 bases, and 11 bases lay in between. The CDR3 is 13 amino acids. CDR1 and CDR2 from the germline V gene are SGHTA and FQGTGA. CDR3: CASSSILGNEQFF. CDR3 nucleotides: TGTGCCAGCAGCTCAATACTAGGAAATGAGCAGTTCTTC. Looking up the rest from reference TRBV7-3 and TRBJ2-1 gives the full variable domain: GAGVSQTPSNKVTEKGKYVELRCDPISGHTALYWYRQSLGQGPEFLIYFQGTGAADDSGLPNDRFFAVRPEGSVSTLKIQRTERGDSAVYLCASSSILGNEQFFGPGTRLTVL.

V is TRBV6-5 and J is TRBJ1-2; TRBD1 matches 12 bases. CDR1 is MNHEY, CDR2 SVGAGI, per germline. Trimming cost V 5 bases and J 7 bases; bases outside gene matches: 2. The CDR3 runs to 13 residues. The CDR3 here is CASSRDRGPGYTF. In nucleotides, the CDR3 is TGTGCCAGCAGTAGGGACAGGGGGCCTGGCTACACCTTC.

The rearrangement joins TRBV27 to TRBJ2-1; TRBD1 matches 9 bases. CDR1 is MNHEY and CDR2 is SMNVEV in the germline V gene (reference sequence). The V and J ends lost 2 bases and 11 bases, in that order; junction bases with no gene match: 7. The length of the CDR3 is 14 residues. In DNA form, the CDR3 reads TGTGCCAGCAGTTTAGGAACAGGGGGCGGACAGCAGTTCTTC. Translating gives CASSLGTGGGQQFF.

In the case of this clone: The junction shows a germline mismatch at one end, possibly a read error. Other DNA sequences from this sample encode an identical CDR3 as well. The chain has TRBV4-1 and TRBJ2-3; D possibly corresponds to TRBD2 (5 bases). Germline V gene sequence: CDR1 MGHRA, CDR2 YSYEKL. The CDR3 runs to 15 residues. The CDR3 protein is CASSQEGLLTDTQYF. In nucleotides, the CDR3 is TGTGCCAGCAGCCAAGAAGGACTGCTCACAGATACGCAGTATTTT.

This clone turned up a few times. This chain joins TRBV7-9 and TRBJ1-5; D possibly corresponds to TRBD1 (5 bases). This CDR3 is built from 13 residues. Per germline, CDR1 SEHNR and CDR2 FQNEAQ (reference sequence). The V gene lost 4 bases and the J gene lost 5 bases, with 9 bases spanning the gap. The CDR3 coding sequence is TGTGCCAGCAGCTATGGGGGGGATCAGCCCCAGCATTTT. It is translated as CASSYGGDQPQHF.

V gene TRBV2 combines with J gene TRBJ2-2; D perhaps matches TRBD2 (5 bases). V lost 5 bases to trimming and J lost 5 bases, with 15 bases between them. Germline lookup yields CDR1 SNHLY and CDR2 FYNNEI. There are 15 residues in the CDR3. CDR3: CASSRAGGETGELFF. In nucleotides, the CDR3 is TGTGCCAGCAGTCGAGCTGGAGGTGAGACCGGGGAGCTGTTTTTT.

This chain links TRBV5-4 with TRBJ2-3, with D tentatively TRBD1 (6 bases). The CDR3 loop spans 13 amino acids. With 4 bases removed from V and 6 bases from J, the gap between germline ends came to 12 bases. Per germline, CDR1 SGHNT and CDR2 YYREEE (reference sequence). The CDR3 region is CASSLQGADTQYF. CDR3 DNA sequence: TGTGCCAGCAGCCTACAGGGTGCCGATACGCAGTATTTT.

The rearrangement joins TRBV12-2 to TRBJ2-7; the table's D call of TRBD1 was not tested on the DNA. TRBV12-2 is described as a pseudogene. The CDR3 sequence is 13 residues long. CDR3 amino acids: CASRLADRYEQYF. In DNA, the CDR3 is TGTGCAAGTCGCTTAGCGGACAGATACGAGCAGTACTTC.

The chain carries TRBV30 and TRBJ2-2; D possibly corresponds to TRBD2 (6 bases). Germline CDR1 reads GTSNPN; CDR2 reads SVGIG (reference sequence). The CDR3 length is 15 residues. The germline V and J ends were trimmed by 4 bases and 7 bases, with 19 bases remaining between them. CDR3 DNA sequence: TGTGCCTGGACCAAACCCCCGGGGGAGAACGGGGAGCTGTTTTTT. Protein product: CAWTKPPGENGELFF.

CDR3 in amino acids: CASSGGETKNIQYF. CDR3 DNA sequence: TGTGCCAGCAGCGGGGGGGAAACCAAAAACATTCAGTACTTC. V gene TRBV7-9 combines with J gene TRBJ2-4, with 7 bases matching TRBD2. The trim removed 5 bases at V and 2 bases at J, leaving 3 bases unmatched. This CDR3 is 14 amino acids long. Germline loops: CDR1 SEHNR, CDR2 FQNEAQ (reference sequence).

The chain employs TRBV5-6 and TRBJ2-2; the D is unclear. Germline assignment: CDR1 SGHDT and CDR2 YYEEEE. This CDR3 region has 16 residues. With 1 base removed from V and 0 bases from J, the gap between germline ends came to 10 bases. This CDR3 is CASSLLVEANTGELFF. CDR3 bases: TGTGCCAGCAGCTTGCTCGTTGAGGCGAACACCGGGGAGCTGTTTTTT.

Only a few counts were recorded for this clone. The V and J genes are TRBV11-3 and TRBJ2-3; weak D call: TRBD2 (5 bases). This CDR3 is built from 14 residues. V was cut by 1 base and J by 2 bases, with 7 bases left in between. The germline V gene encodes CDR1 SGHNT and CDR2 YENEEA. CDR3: CASSLASNTDTQYF. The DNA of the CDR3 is TGTGCCAGCAGCTTAGCTAGCAACACAGATACGCAGTATTTT.

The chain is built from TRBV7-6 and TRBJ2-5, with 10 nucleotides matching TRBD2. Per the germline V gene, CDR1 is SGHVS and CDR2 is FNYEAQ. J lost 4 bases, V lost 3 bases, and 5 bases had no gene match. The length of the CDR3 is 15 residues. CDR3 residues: CASSLFPSGGETQYF. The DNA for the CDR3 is TGTGCCAGCAGCTTGTTTCCTAGCGGGGGAGAGACCCAGTACTTC.

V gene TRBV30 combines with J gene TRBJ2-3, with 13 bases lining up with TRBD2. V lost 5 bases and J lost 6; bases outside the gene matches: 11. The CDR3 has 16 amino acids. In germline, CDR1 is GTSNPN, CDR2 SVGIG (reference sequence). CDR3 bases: TGTGCCTGGGGAGGTTTTGGACTAGCGGGAGTTGATACGCAGTATTTT. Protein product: CAWGGFGLAGVDTQYF.

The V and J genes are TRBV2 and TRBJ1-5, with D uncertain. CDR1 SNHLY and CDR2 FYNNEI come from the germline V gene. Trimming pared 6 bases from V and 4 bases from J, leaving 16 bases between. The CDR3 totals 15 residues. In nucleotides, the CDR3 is TGTGCCAGCAGGGAGGCGACGGCACTTAATCAGCCCCAGCATTTT. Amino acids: CASREATALNQPQHF.

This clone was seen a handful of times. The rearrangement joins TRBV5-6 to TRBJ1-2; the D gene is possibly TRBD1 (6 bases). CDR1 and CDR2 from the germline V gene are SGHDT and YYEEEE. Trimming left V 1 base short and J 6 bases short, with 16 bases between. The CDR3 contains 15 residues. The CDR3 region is CASSLTFGTQHGYTF. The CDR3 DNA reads TGTGCCAGCAGCTTGACTTTCGGGACACAACATGGCTACACCTTC.

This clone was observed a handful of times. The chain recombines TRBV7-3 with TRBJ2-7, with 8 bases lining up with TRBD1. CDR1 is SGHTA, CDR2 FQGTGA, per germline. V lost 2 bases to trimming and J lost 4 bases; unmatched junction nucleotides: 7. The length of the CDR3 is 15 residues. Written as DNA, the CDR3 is TGTGCCAGCAGCTTAGATCCAGGGGGCAAATACGAGCAGTACTTC. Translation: CASSLDPGGKYEQYF. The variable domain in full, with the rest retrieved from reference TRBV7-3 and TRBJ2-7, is GAGVSQTPSNKVTEKGKYVELRCDPISGHTALYWYRQSLGQGPEFLIYFQGTGAADDSGLPNDRFFAVRPEGSVSTLKIQRTERGDSAVYLCASSLDPGGKYEQYFGPGTRLTVT.

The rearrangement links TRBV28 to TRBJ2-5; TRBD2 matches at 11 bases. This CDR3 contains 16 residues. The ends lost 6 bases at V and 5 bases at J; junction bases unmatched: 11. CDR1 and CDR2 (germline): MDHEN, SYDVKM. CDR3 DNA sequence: TGTGCCAGCAGATGGACTAGCGGGTCTCTGAAGGAGACCCAGTACTTC. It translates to CASRWTSGSLKETQYF.